Given below is one T cell receptor beta chain in context. Its antigen remains undetermined. It has no much larger one-base neighbor in the sample; base qualities were not kept. V is clipped by 3 bases and J by 3 bases, and the sequence between their germline boundaries is 5 bases long. Taken from cysteine to phenylalanine, the CDR3 has 12 residues. Solely the CDR3 DNA is kept, with 36 bases framed from the first base. From a lookup of the germline V gene (reference sequence), CDR1 and CDR2 are LGHDT and YNNKEL. For sequencing, an Illumina HiSeq 2500 was employed. TCR beta libraries were prepared by quantitative 5'-RACE with molecular barcodes. The original methods were these. A new computational method based on a probabilistic model of VDJ rearrangement was used to identify disease-linked TCR variants. TCRdb itself trimmed the public reads at Q25 with fastp, ran MiXCR and retained productive beta chains. Every entry covers one CDR3 protein and lists the most common genes and DNA from its rows. The V and J calls were determined by TCRdb, not by the authors. The sample profile shows hundreds of thousands of distinct CDR3 sequences; 25% to 30% of them were found once. The top ten clones comprise approximately 1% of the sample.

The entry originates in a study of CD8 T cells in ankylosing spondylitis (dated by TCRdb to the late 2010s). Regarding the study in general: The study profiled T cell receptor beta repertoires in healthy donors and ankylosing spondylitis patients to find disease-linked TCR variants. Peripheral blood was sampled, and synovial fluid was additionally collected from ankylosing spondylitis patients. The whole study cohort included over a hundred healthy donors and 20 to 30 ankylosing spondylitis patients. The paper's findings and limits, for the study overall: The disease-linked clones were reported to be significantly enriched in matched synovial fluid samples from ankylosing spondylitis patients. Some motif variants had previously been reported in the synovial fluid and blood of reactive arthritis patients, which suggests shared mechanisms of disease initiation. A TCR beta motif of seven or eight highly homologous amino acid variants appeared characteristic of blood from ankylosing spondylitis patients. A CD8+ phenotype was shown by the disease-linked clones, which were found at relatively low frequencies in peripheral blood.

The rearranged chain carries TRBV3-1 and TRBJ1-1; confidence is insufficient to name the D gene. The source material was blood, either unsorted or a sorted T cell fraction (not recorded which). This sequence was found in a male donor with ankylosing spondylitis. The base sequence is TGTGCCAGCAGCCATCCTTACACTGAAGCTTTCTTT. It translates to CASSHPYTEAFF.